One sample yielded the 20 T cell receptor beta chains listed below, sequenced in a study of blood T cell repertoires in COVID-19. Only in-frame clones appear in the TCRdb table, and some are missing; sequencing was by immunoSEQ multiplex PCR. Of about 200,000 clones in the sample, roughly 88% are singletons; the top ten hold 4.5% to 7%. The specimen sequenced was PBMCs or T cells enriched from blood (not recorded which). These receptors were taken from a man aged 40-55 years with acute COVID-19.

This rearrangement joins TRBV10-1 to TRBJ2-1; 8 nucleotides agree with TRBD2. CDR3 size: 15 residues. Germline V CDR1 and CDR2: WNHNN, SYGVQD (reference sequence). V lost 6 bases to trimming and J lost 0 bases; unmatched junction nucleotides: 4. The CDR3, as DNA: TGCGCCAGCAGGGAAAGCGGGGGCTCCTACAATGAGCAGTTCTTC. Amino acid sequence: CASRESGGSYNEQFF.

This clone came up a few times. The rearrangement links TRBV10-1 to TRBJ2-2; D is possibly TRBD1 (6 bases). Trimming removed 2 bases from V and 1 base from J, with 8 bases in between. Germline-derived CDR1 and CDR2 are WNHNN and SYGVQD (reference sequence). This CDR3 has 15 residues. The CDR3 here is CASSEGGQNTGELFF. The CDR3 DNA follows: TGCGCCAGCAGTGAGGGGGGACAGAACACCGGGGAGCTGTTTTTT.

The CDR3 loop is CASRVAGGPESYNEQFF. The CDR3 bases are TGCGCCAGCAGGGTAGCGGGAGGGCCCGAGTCCTACAATGAGCAGTTCTTC. The chain has TRBV5-1 and TRBJ2-1; 11 nucleotides align to TRBD2. The germline V gene encodes CDR1 SGHRS and CDR2 YFSETQ. V lost 5 bases, J lost 1 base, and 8 bases stayed unmatched. The CDR3 is made up of 17 amino acids. Based on the CDR3 plus reference TRBV5-1 and TRBJ2-1, the full variable domain is KAGVTQTPRYLIKTRGQQVTLSCSPISGHRSVSWYQQTPGQGLQFLFEYFSETQRNKGNFPGRFSGRQFSNSRSEMNVSTLELGDSALYLCASRVAGGPESYNEQFFGPGTRLTVL.

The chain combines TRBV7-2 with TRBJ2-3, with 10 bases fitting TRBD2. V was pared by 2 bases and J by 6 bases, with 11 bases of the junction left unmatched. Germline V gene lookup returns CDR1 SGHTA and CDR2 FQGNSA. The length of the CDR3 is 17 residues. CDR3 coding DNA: TGTGCCAGCAGCTTACGGTCGATAGCGGGAGGTTTTGATACGCAGTATTTT. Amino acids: CASSLRSIAGGFDTQYF.

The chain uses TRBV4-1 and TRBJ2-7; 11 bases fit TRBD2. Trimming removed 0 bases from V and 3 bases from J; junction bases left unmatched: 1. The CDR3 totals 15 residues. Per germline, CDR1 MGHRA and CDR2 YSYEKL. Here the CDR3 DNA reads TGCGCCAGCAGCCAAGAGACTAGCGGGGACTACGAGCAGTACTTC. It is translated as CASSQETSGDYEQYF.

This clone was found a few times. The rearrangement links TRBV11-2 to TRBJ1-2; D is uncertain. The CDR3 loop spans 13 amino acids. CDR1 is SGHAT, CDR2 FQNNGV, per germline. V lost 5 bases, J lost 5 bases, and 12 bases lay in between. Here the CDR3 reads CASSQSGLYGYTF. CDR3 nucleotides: TGTGCCAGCAGCCAAAGCGGATTGTATGGCTACACCTTC.

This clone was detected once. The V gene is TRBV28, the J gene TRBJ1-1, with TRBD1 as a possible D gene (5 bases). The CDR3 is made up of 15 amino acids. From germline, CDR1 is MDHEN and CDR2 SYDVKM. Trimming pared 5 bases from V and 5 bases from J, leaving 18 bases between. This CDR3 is CASSPLRQGGTEAFF. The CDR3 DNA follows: TGTGCCAGCAGTCCCCTCCGCCAGGGAGGGACTGAAGCTTTCTTT. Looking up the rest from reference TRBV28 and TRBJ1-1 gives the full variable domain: DVKVTQSSRYLVKRTGEKVFLECVQDMDHENMFWYRQDPGLGLRLIYFSYDVKMKEKGDIPEGYSVSREKKERFSLILESASTNQTSMYLCASSPLRQGGTEAFFGQGTRLTVV.

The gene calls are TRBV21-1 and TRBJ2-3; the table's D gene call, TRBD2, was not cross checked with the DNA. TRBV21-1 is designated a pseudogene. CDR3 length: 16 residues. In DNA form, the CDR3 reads TGTGCCAGCGGGACTAGCGGGTTGGGCCGCACAGATACGCAGTATTTT. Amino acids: CASGTSGLGRTDTQYF.

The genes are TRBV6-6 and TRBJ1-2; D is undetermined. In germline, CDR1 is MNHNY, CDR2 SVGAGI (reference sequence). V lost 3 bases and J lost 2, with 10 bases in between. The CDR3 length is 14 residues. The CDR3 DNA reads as TGTGCCAGCAGTTATGAGGGTGCCAACTATGGCTACACCTTC. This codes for CASSYEGANYGYTF.

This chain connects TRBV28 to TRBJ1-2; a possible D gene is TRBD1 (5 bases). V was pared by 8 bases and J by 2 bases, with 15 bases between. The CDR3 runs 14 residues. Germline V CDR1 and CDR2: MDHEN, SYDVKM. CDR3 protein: CASLDSTVNYGYTF. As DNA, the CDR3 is TGTGCCAGCCTTGACAGTACAGTGAACTATGGCTACACCTTC.

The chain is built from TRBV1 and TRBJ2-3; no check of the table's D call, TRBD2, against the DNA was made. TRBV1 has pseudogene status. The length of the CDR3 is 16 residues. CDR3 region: CTSSPLDGGGADTQYF. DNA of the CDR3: TGCACCAGCAGCCCTCTTGATGGGGGAGGGGCAGATACGCAGTATTTT.

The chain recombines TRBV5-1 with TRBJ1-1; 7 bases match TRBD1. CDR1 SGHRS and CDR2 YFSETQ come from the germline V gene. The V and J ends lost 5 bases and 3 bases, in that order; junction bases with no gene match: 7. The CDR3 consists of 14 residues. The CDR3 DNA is TGCGCCAGCAGACAACAGGGGCGGCACACTGAAGCTTTCTTT. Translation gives CASRQQGRHTEAFF.

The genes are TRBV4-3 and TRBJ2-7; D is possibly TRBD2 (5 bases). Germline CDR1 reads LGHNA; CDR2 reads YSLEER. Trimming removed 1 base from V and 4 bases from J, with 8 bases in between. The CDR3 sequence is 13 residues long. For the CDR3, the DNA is TGCGCCAGCAGCCAAGCACGGGGTTACGAGCAGTACTTC. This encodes CASSQARGYEQYF.

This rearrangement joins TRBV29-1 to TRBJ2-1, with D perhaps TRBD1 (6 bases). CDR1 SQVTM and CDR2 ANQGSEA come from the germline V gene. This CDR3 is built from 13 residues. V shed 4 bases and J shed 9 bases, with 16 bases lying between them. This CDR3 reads CSVVGTLAVEQFF. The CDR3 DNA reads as TGCAGCGTTGTAGGGACATTGGCGGTTGAGCAGTTCTTC.

The CDR3 sequence: CASSYNPGGLFF. CDR3 sequence (DNA): TGTGCCAGCAGTTACAACCCAGGAGGACTGTTTTTT. V gene TRBV12-3 or TRBV12-4 combines with J gene TRBJ1-4; D unresolved. Between the trimmed V and J ends, which lost 4 bases and 13 bases, there was a span of 13 bases. The CDR3 consists of 12 residues.

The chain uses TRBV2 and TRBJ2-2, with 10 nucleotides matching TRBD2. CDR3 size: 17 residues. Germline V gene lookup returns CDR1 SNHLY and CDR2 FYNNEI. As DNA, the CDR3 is TGTGTCTCGCGTCGATGGCTAGCGGGAGAGGGAACCGGGGAGCTGTTTTTT. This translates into CVSRRWLAGEGTGELFF.

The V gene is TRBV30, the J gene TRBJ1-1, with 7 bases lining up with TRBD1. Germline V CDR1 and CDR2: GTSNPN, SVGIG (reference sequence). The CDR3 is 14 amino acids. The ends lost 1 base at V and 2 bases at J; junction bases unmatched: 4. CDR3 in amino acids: CAWSGQGINTEAFF. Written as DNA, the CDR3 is TGTGCCTGGAGTGGACAGGGCATTAACACTGAAGCTTTCTTT. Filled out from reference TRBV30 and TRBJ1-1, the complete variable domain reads SQTIHQWPATLVQPVGSPLSLECTVEGTSNPNLYWYRQAAGRGLQLLFYSVGIGQISSEVPQNLSASRPQDRQFILSSKKLLLSDSGFYLCAWSGQGINTEAFFGQGTRLTVV.

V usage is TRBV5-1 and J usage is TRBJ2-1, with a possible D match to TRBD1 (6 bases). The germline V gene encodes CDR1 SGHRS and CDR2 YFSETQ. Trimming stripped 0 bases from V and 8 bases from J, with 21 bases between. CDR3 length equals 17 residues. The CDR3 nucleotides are TGCGCCAGCAGCTTGGCCCCTGGACAGTATATCTGGGATGAGCAGTTCTTC. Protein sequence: CASSLAPGQYIWDEQFF. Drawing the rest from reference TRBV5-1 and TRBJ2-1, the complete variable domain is KAGVTQTPRYLIKTRGQQVTLSCSPISGHRSVSWYQQTPGQGLQFLFEYFSETQRNKGNFPGRFSGRQFSNSRSEMNVSTLELGDSALYLCASSLAPGQYIWDEQFFGPGTRLTVL.

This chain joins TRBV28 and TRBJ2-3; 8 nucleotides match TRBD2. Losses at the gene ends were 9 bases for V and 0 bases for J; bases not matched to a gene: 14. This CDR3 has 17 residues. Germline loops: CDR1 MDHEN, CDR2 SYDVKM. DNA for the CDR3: TGTGCCAGTTCCTACCTACGGCCTAGCGGGAGCACAGATACGCAGTATTTT. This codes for CASSYLRPSGSTDTQYF.

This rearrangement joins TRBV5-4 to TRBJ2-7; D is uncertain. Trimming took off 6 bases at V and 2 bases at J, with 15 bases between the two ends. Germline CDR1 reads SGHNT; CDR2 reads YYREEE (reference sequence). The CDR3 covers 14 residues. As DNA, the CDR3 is TGTGCCAGCACCATCGAACAGAGTGCCTACGAGCAGTACTTC. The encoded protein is CASTIEQSAYEQYF.